Shown below are 30 T cell receptor beta chains from a single sample sequenced in a study of blood T cells in healthy people across ages. A sample-barcoded 5' primer and a J-beta primer mix were used in a second PCR of roughly 7 to 12 cycles. TCRdb redid the calling of the 5' RACE reads with MiXCR, one entry per CDR3 protein. The sample yields about 570,000 distinct CDR3 sequences, 25% to 30% seen once. Input material: blood. These receptors all stem from a woman in her 70s in good health.

This clonotype has only a few counts. V gene TRBV6-2 or TRBV6-3 combines with J gene TRBJ1-1; D is undetermined. The CDR3 covers 16 residues. V was cut by 2 bases and J by 0 bases, with 13 bases left in between. Germline-derived CDR1 and CDR2 are MNHEY and SVGEGT. CDR3 amino acids: CASSYNLEHMNTEAFF. CDR3 DNA: TGTGCCAGCAGTTACAATCTCGAACACATGAACACTGAAGCTTTCTTT.

V and J are TRBV7-2 and TRBJ1-2; no clear D gene. Germline-derived CDR1 and CDR2 are SGHTA and FQGNSA. Trimming removed 3 bases from V and 4 bases from J, with 9 bases in between. The CDR3 spans 13 residues. The CDR3 here is CASSLNNFYGYTF. CDR3 in DNA: TGTGCCAGCAGCTTGAACAATTTCTATGGCTACACCTTC.

Notes on this clonotype: At one of its ends the junction is not consistent with the germline gene, which may arise from a read error. This chain connects TRBV4-1 to TRBJ2-4; 10 bases match TRBD2. This CDR3 is 17 amino acids long. Germline loops: CDR1 MGHRA, CDR2 YSYEKL. CDR3 sequence: CASSQVLVAGGQNIQSF. The CDR3 nucleotides read TGCGCCAGCAGCCAAGTTTTGGTAGCGGGGGGTCAAAACATTCAGTCCTTC.

This sequence joins TRBV3-1 and TRBJ1-2; no clear D gene. The ends were cut back, 1 base at V and 5 bases at J, with 11 bases in the middle. Germline V lookup: CDR1 LGHDT, CDR2 YNNKEL (reference sequence). CDR3 length equals 14 residues. The chain's CDR3 is CASSQVTQQYGYTF. The CDR3 nucleotides read TGTGCCAGCAGCCAAGTCACACAGCAGTATGGCTACACCTTC.

The V gene is TRBV20-1, the J gene TRBJ1-5; D is undetermined. The V end was cut by 4 bases, the J end by 5 bases, with 12 bases between. The CDR3 extends over 13 amino acids. The germline gives CDR1 DFQATT, CDR2 SNEGSKA (reference sequence). This CDR3 is CSAIGGVYQPQHF. The CDR3 DNA follows: TGCAGTGCTATAGGAGGAGTTTATCAGCCCCAGCATTTT.

The rearrangement links TRBV7-9 to TRBJ1-2; D may be TRBD1 (5 bases). This CDR3 spans 14 amino acids. CDR1 is SEHNR, CDR2 FQNEAQ, per germline (reference sequence). Trimming left V 5 bases short and J 6 bases short, with 16 bases between. The CDR3 loop reads CASSPGTVIDGYTF. CDR3 in DNA: TGTGCCAGCAGCCCAGGGACGGTTATTGATGGCTACACCTTC.

This chain joins TRBV20-1 and TRBJ2-3, with D maybe TRBD1 (5 bases). The CDR3 runs to 14 residues. Trimming removed 1 base from V and 8 bases from J, with 16 bases in between. The germline V gene encodes CDR1 DFQATT and CDR2 SNEGSKA (reference sequence). CDR3 DNA: TGCAGTGCTAGAGCGGCTCCCTCCCAGGGTACGCAGTATTTT. Its protein product is CSARAAPSQGTQYF.

The V and J genes are TRBV29-1 and TRBJ1-4; the D is unclear. The V and J ends lost 7 bases and 0 bases respectively, with 18 bases between them. The germline CDR1 and CDR2 sequences are SQVTM and ANQGSEA. The CDR3 sequence is 16 residues long. The CDR3 here is CSAPDGSSSTNEKLFF. In nucleotides, the CDR3 is TGCAGCGCGCCGGACGGCAGTTCTTCAACTAATGAAAAACTGTTTTTT. Complete variable domain (other parts from reference TRBV29-1 and TRBJ1-4): SAVISQKPSRDICQRGTSLTIQCQVDSQVTMMFWYRQQPGQSLTLIATANQGSEATYESGFVIDKFPISRPNLTFSTLTVSNMSPEDSSIYLCSAPDGSSSTNEKLFFGSGTQLSVL.

V gene TRBV29-1 combines with J gene TRBJ2-3; 8 nucleotides line up with TRBD2. V lost 5 bases, J lost 1 base, and 8 bases stayed unmatched. CDR1 SQVTM and CDR2 ANQGSEA come from the germline V gene. The CDR3 has 15 amino acids. CDR3 nucleotide sequence: TGCAGCGTTTCCGGGACTAGTAGGGGCACAGATACGCAGTATTTT. It encodes CSVSGTSRGTDTQYF.

This chain connects TRBV6-6 to TRBJ2-7; no clear D gene. From germline, CDR1 is MNHNY and CDR2 SVGAGI (reference sequence). Trimming cost V 2 bases and J 0 bases, with 14 bases left between them. The CDR3 is 16 residues long. The CDR3 loop is CASSYGAMGFSYEQYF. CDR3 nucleotide sequence: TGTGCCAGCAGTTACGGTGCAATGGGATTCTCCTACGAGCAGTACTTC.

The chain combines TRBV29-1 with TRBJ2-7; the match to TRBD1 covers 10 bases. The CDR3 contains 15 residues. Germline V gene data show CDR1 as SQVTM and CDR2 as ANQGSEA. V trimming: 0 bases; J trimming: 5 bases; junction bases outside the gene matches: 7. CDR3 amino acids: CSVEDMGQGTNEQYF. The CDR3 DNA is TGCAGCGTTGAAGATATGGGACAGGGGACGAACGAGCAGTACTTC.

This clonotype has only a few counts. This chain uses TRBV7-3 with TRBJ2-1; D might be TRBD1 (5 bases). Germline-derived CDR1 and CDR2 are SGHTA and FQGTGA. V was trimmed by 2 bases and J by 7 bases, leaving 9 bases between them. The CDR3 spans 13 residues. The CDR3 DNA is TGTGCCAGCAGCTTAGACAGAAGTAATGAGCAGTTCTTC. Translated: CASSLDRSNEQFF.

This rearrangement joins TRBV30 to TRBJ1-2; D call uncertain. V was pared by 5 bases and J by 6 bases, with 10 bases between. CDR3 length: 11 amino acids. Germline assignment: CDR1 GTSNPN and CDR2 SVGIG (reference sequence). CDR3 sequence reads: CAWEKVNGYTF. The CDR3 DNA reads as TGTGCCTGGGAAAAAGTCAATGGCTACACCTTC. The full variable domain, its missing parts supplied by reference TRBV30 and TRBJ1-2, is SQTIHQWPATLVQPVGSPLSLECTVEGTSNPNLYWYRQAAGRGLQLLFYSVGIGQISSEVPQNLSASRPQDRQFILSSKKLLLSDSGFYLCAWEKVNGYTFGSGTRLTVV.

In this sample, this clonotype turned up many times. The genes are TRBV7-3 and TRBJ2-1, with 12 bases that match TRBD2. From germline, CDR1 is SGHTA and CDR2 FQGTGA. V shed 4 bases, J shed 8 bases, and the junction held 9 bases outside the gene matches. The CDR3 loop spans 16 amino acids. The CDR3 DNA is TGTGCCAGCAGCTCTAAACTAGCGGGGGGCAGTGATGAGCAGTTCTTC. Amino acid sequence: CASSSKLAGGSDEQFF.

The table lists this clonotype with a few counts. The CDR3 DNA reads TGTGCCAGCAGCTTAGGGGGACTAGCGGGAGTCGGCGAGCAGTACTTC. Translating gives CASSLGGLAGVGEQYF. The chain has TRBV7-9 and TRBJ2-7, with 14 bases identical to TRBD2. The ends lost 1 base at V and 6 bases at J; junction bases unmatched: 5. Germline lookup yields CDR1 SEHNR and CDR2 FQNEAQ (reference sequence). This CDR3 region has 16 residues.

The rearrangement joins TRBV12-3 or TRBV12-4 to TRBJ1-1; D gene uncertain. This CDR3 spans 13 amino acids. Trimming took 3 bases from V and 5 from J, leaving 10 bases between them. CDR3 in DNA: TGTGCCAGCAGTTTGTGGGCGCGGACTGAAGCTTTCTTT. Protein sequence: CASSLWARTEAFF.

The genes are TRBV20-1 and TRBJ1-1; TRBD1 might be the D (5 bases). CDR3 length: 14 residues. The ends were cut back, 5 bases at V and 0 bases at J, with 13 bases in the middle. Germline values: CDR1 DFQATT, CDR2 SNEGSKA (reference sequence). The CDR3 region is CSAPRGGLNTEAFF. The CDR3, as DNA: TGCAGTGCTCCCCGTGGGGGATTGAACACTGAAGCTTTCTTT.

The genes are TRBV6-5 and TRBJ1-2, with D perhaps TRBD1 (5 bases). CDR1 is MNHEY, CDR2 SVGAGI, per germline. The CDR3 length is 15 residues. The ends were cut back, 4 bases at V and 4 bases at J, with 16 bases in the middle. In DNA form, the CDR3 reads TGTGCCAGCAGTTTGGGGGGTCTATCACCCTATGGCTACACCTTC. As protein: CASSLGGLSPYGYTF.

The rearrangement links TRBV6-6 to TRBJ2-7; D not resolved. With 3 bases removed from V and 4 bases from J, the gap between germline ends came to 16 bases. Germline-derived CDR1 and CDR2 are MNHNY and SVGAGI (reference sequence). There are 15 residues in the CDR3. CDR3 region: CASSYETSRYYEQYF. The CDR3 DNA sequence: TGTGCCAGCAGTTATGAGACCAGCAGATATTACGAGCAGTACTTC.

The chain links TRBV29-1 to TRBJ2-7; 7 nucleotides line up with TRBD1. CDR1 and CDR2 (germline): SQVTM, ANQGSEA. The CDR3 extends over 15 amino acids. The J segment lost 10 bases and the V segment lost 7 bases, leaving 22 bases of the junction unmatched. CDR3 bases: TGCAGCGCTACCCGGGACAGCCCCAGCGGTCGAGGCCAGTACTTC. This codes for CSATRDSPSGRGQYF.

The chain links TRBV28 to TRBJ2-2, with 11 bases lining up with TRBD1. The V and J ends lost 6 bases and 5 bases, in that order; junction bases with no gene match: 8. The CDR3 loop spans 16 amino acids. Per the germline V gene, CDR1 is MDHEN and CDR2 is SYDVKM. CDR3 DNA: TGTGCCAGCAGGGGAACCGGGACAGGGGGGACCGGGGAGCTGTTTTTT. It translates to CASRGTGTGGTGELFF.

This clonotype was counted a few times. The chain links TRBV12-3 or TRBV12-4 to TRBJ2-5; perhaps TRBD1 as D (6 bases). This CDR3 comprises 16 residues. The V end was cut by 3 bases, the J end by 2 bases, with 16 bases between. The CDR3 DNA sequence: TGTGCCAGCAGTTTGCCGCCAGGGGACACTCAAGAGACCCAGTACTTC. Residues: CASSLPPGDTQETQYF.

This clonotype has more than one count but fewer than ten. Germline and junction disagree at one end, which may indicate a read error. Written as DNA, the CDR3 is TGCGCCAGCAGCCTAGGTGGTAGCGGGGGGGCCTATGAGACCCAGTACTTC. This codes for CASSLGGSGGAYETQYF. The V and J genes are TRBV11-2 and TRBJ2-5; TRBD2 matches 11 bases. The CDR3 runs 17 residues. Germline CDR1 reads SGHAT; CDR2 reads FQNNGV.

This clonotype was observed a few times. The chain joins TRBV12-3 or TRBV12-4 to TRBJ1-2, with 7 bases matching TRBD1. V gave up 6 bases and J gave up 8 bases; unmatched junction bases: 12. This CDR3 is 14 amino acids long. CDR3 DNA: TGTGCCAGCAGATCAACCGGCCAGGGGGTAGGCTACACCTTC. Translation gives CASRSTGQGVGYTF.

The rearrangement links TRBV13 to TRBJ2-1; D is perhaps TRBD2 (5 bases). Germline values: CDR1 PRHDT, CDR2 FYEKMQ (reference sequence). The V gene lost 4 bases and the J gene lost 3 bases, with 13 bases spanning the gap. The CDR3 consists of 15 residues. The chain's CDR3 is CASSSIRGVYNEQFF. CDR3 bases: TGTGCCAGCAGCTCAATACGGGGTGTCTACAATGAGCAGTTCTTC.

This chain connects TRBV7-9 to TRBJ1-2, with 7 positions matching TRBD1. Unmatched junction bases numbered 6, after V lost 4 bases and J lost 7 bases. CDR1 SEHNR and CDR2 FQNEAQ come from the germline V gene (reference sequence). The CDR3 covers 13 residues. CDR3 residues: CASSSQGGIGYTF. CDR3 coding DNA: TGTGCCAGCAGCTCTCAGGGGGGGATTGGCTACACCTTC.

Only a few counts were recorded for this clonotype. The V and J genes are TRBV7-2 and TRBJ2-2; 7 positions agree with TRBD1. Germline CDR1 is SGHTA and CDR2 is FQGNSA. The CDR3 covers 14 residues. With 5 bases clipped from V and 6 bases from J, the junction kept 6 bases outside the gene matches. The CDR3 spells CASSPETGAGELFF. As DNA, the CDR3 is TGTGCCAGCAGCCCCGAAACAGGGGCCGGGGAGCTGTTTTTT.

This rearrangement joins TRBV2 to TRBJ1-2, with D hard to call. Germline V gene data show CDR1 as SNHLY and CDR2 as FYNNEI. The CDR3 contains 15 residues. V lost 5 bases to trimming and J lost 1 base, with 14 bases between them. This CDR3 reads CASSLEESLNYGYTF. Written as DNA, the CDR3 is TGTGCCAGCAGTCTTGAGGAGAGTCTTAACTATGGCTACACCTTC. Looking up the rest from reference TRBV2 and TRBJ1-2 gives the full variable domain: EPEVTQTPSHQVTQMGQEVILRCVPISNHLYFYWYRQILGQKVEFLVSFYNNEISEKSEIFDDQFSVERPDGSNFTLKIRSTKLEDSAMYFCASSLEESLNYGYTFGSGTRLTVV.

In DNA, the CDR3 is TGCAGCGTTGAATCTGGCGGAGCCTACGAGCAGTACTTC. Its protein product is CSVESGGAYEQYF. The genes are TRBV29-1 and TRBJ2-7; D remains unclear. CDR1 and CDR2 (germline): SQVTM, ANQGSEA. The CDR3 has 13 residues. The V end was cut by 2 bases, the J end by 2 bases, with 10 bases between.

The table lists this clonotype with a few counts. An end of the junction does not agree with germline; a read error may underlie this. The chain links TRBV10-3 to TRBJ1-2; 9 bases map to TRBD1. Germline CDR1 ENHRY, CDR2 SYGVKD. The CDR3 totals 16 residues. This CDR3 reads CAISSGTGSTVYDYTF. The CDR3 nucleotides read TGTGCCATCAGTTCCGGGACAGGGAGTACAGTTTATGACTACACCTTC.